Sequencing of this T cell receptor (beta chain) was carried out in a study of blood T cell repertoires in COVID-19 (dated by TCRdb to the early 2020s). Context from the whole study: Samples covering the acute and convalescent phases of COVID-19 were provided by collaborators in the United States, Italy and Spain. The material from the prospective study consisted of cDNA or gDNA derived from T cells, B-cell-depleted T cells, or PBMCs. The dataset comprised deeply sampled blood TCRbeta repertoires from subjects exposed to, actively infected with, or recovered from COVID-19. A freely available public database, intended as a resource for researchers studying the immune response to SARS-CoV-2, is where the repertoires were released. The samples were drawn from two sources: the first 160 participants of the ongoing ImmuneRACE study, and 1,254 subjects contributed by 6 global collaborators. The sample metadata nearly always contained a de-identified subject ID, COVID-19 status, age in years and sex. HLA class I and class II types, where available, came from metadata supplied by the sample provider rather than from assay-based typing.

TCRbeta CDR3 regions were amplified from genomic DNA using the immunoSEQ Assay, a bias-controlled multiplex PCR. The source study handled its data this way. The number of nucleated cells in each sample was estimated from the amplification of reference gene primers within the assay. To quantify the absolute abundance of each unique TCRbeta CDR3 rearrangement, sequence reads were collapsed and filtered. For each sample, productive Simpson clonality was calculated by taking the square root of Simpson's diversity index across productive rearrangements. The source is immuneACCESS, and TCRdb retained only in-frame sequences with V and J called. Part of the clones is not carried over; for the studies checked, unresolved V genes explain less than half of this, and the remainder is unexplained. V and J calls and clone size are given by that table; D and trimming were obtained from the DNA. The sample contains roughly 350,000 clones, around 87% of them found a single time. The ten biggest clones cover about 9.4% of the sample.

Of note for this clone: Its antigen has not been determined. Per-base quality was not reported, and no clone a single base away is much larger than it.

One collaborating source in Seattle enrolled patients while the patients were actively infected and followed the patients over time throughout the course of disease. Collaborating institutions collected whole blood in K2EDTA tubes following their own protocols. For TCRbeta analysis, collaborators shipped samples in one of three forms: frozen whole blood, isolated PBMCs, or DNA extracted from either of those sample types. Paper-wide results and their limitations: The quantity of clinical and demographic metadata differed by source and by participant and was supplied without curation.

Trimming takes 3 bases from V and 6 bases from J, and the germline ends sit 9 bases apart. The germline V gene provides CDR1 SGHRS and CDR2 YFSETQ. The CDR3 runs 13 amino acids, cysteine and phenylalanine included. Left in the record is the CDR3 DNA by itself, 39 bases read in frame from the first base. This sequence originates from a young woman with COVID-19, enrolled during active disease. Sequences were obtained from peripheral blood. The chain joins TRBV5-1 to TRBJ2-2, with no D gene named confidently. DNA sequence: TGCGCCAGCAGCTCAAACGGAGCCGGGGAGCTGTTTTTT. It is translated as CASSSNGAGELFF.